This T cell receptor (beta chain) was profiled in a study of T cell responses to AZD1222 COVID-19 vaccine. General study results and limits: An increase in Spike-specific TCR breadth and depth was observed after two AZD1222 doses. CD4 TCRs associated with vaccination spanned spike, dominating at 160-218 and 743-854.

Germline V lookup: CDR1 SGHRS, CDR2 YFSETQ. The CDR3 loop spans 15 amino acids. The V gene lost 4 bases and the J gene lost 7 bases, with 15 bases spanning the gap. In its sample, this clone was seen a few times. Its specificity is not known. Some clones are missing from TCRdb's copy, which holds only in-frame ones; the method was immunoSEQ multiplex PCR. The table shows around 140,000 clones, with 70% to 90% occurring only once. The origin of this receptor is an adult who received the MenACWY meningococcal vaccine as a control. This sample comprised peripheral blood, obtained 28 days after the second dose of the MenACWY control vaccine. The genes are TRBV5-1 and TRBJ1-6; D possibly corresponds to TRBD1 (5 bases). CDR3 coding DNA: TGCGCCAGCAGCCTGGATGGGGGAGGGAATTCACCCCTCCACTTT. Protein product: CASSLDGGGNSPLHF.